This record concerns one T cell receptor beta chain sequence. The V end lost 3 bases, the J end lost 4 bases, and 10 bases lay between the germline ends. The CDR3 contains 14 residues. From germline, CDR1 is SGDLS and CDR2 YYNGEE. As handled by the study authors: Amplification with reference gene primers provided the estimates of nucleated cell counts. The protocol was immunoSEQ multiplex PCR, while the TCRdb copy is restricted to in-frame clones and leaves out a portion. Clonal size and the V and J genes are those of that table, whereas D and trimming came from the DNA. The table records about 200,000 clones, 86% of them present only once. Each participant's cohort was designated according to participant-reported clinical history. The sample is drawn from a study of blood T cell repertoires in COVID-19. Study information: Italy, Spain and the United States were the sources of the convalescent and acute COVID-19 samples.

The V and J genes are TRBV9 and TRBJ1-4, with D possibly being TRBD1 (5 bases). The clonotype originates from a man in his forties with acute COVID-19. Sample: PBMCs or T cells enriched from blood (not recorded which). CDR3: CASSGDSVNEKLFF. The CDR3 nucleotides are TGTGCCAGCAGCGGAGACAGCGTTAATGAAAAACTGTTTTTT.